This TCR beta chain was found in a study of tissue T cells after allogeneic stem cell transplantation. Study at large: Gastrointestinal graft-versus-host disease was present in all patients, each treated with several therapy lines. The study, taken as a whole, reports: Tissue-detected TCR repertoire was only partly captured by blood and spleen T cells. Shared clones across patients were few; motif clustering revealed tissue-specific shared signatures.

This clone was detected a few times. No antigen is known for it. This table comes from immunoSEQ multiplex PCR, and its TCRdb copy is limited to in-frame clones, with some not included. The sample contains 25,000 to 35,000 clones, approximately 85% of which appear only once. Germline V gene data show CDR1 as LGHNA and CDR2 as YSLEER. The length of the CDR3 is 15 residues. V lost 6 bases and J lost 5; bases outside the gene matches: 7. The starting material was blood, obtained before transplantation. This chain uses TRBV4-3 with TRBJ2-2, with TRBD1 matching over 9 bases. The sequence derives from a woman aged 18 to 55 who later had graft-versus-host disease after an allogeneic stem cell transplant. CDR3 amino acids: CASSTGTGLTGELFF. The CDR3 DNA reads as TGCGCCAGCAGTACCGGGACAGGGCTTACCGGGGAGCTGTTTTTT.